This T cell receptor beta chain was captured in a study of shared clonotypes between healthy human individuals. Study-wide findings and caveats: Clonotypes which were not shared had lower generation probabilities than clonotypes that all four donors shared. How much donors shared clonotypes was expected to be affected by sequencing depth.

Each replicate PCR on the sorted subsets used 200 to 250 ng DNA (around 30,000 T cell genomes). Profiled with immunoSEQ multiplex PCR; TCRdb holds only in-frame clones, not every one. The table lists roughly 2,500,000 clones, approximately 93% of them singletons. V dropped 5 bases and J dropped 5; count of bases not matched to a gene: 7. Germline CDR1 and CDR2: MNHNY and SVGAGI (reference sequence). This CDR3 contains 14 residues. Details on this clone: Its target is unknown.

Healthy HIV-negative adults with no recent acute infections or vaccinations were recruited as donors. The TCR comes from a man between 18 and 29 years old in good health. Some clones in this sample may be carry-over from other donors' samples. The chain couples TRBV6-6 to TRBJ2-5; 8 positions agree with TRBD1. Material for sequencing was naive CD4+ T cells from PBMCs. Subset noted: CD45RA+ positively selected. This CDR3 is CASSNGQGDETQYF. CDR3 bases: TGTGCCAGCAGTAACGGACAGGGCGACGAGACCCAGTACTTC.